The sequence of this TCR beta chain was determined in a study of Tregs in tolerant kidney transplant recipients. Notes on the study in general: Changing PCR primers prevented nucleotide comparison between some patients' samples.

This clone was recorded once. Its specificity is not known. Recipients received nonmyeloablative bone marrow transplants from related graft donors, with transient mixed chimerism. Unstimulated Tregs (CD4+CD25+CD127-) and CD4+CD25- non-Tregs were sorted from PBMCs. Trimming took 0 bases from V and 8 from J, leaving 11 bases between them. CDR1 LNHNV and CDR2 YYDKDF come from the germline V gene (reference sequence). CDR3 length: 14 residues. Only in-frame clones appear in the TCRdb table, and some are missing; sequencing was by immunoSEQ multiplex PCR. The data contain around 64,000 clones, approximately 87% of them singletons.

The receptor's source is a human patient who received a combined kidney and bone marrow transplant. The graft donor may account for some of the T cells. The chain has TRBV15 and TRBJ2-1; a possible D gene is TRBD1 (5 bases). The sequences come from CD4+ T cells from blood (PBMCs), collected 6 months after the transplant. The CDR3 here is CATSRDPWGDEQFF. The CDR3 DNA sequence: TGTGCCACCAGCAGAGATCCGTGGGGCGATGAGCAGTTCTTC.